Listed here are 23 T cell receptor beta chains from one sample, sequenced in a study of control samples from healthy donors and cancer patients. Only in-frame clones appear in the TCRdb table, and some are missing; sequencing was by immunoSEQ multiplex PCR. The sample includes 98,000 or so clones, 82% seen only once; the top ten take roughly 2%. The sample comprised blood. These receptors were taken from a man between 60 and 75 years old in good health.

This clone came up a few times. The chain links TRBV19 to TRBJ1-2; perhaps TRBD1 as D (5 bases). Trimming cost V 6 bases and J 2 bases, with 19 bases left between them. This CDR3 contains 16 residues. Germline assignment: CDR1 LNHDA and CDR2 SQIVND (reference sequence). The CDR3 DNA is TGTGCCAGTAGAGCCCCGTTCGGTGGGACGAACTATGGCTACACCTTC. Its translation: CASRAPFGGTNYGYTF.

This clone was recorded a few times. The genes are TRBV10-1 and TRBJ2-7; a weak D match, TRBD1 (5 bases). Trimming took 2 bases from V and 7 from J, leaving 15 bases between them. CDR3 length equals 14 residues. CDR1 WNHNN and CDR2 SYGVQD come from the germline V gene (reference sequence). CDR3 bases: TGCGCCAGCAGTGAGGGCCAGGGTCCGTGGGAGCAGTACTTC. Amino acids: CASSEGQGPWEQYF.

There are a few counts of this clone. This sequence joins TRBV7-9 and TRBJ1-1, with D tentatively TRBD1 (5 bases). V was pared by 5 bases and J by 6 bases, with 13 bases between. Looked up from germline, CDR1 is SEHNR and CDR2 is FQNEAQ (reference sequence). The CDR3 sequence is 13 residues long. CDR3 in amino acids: CASSPRDRAEAFF. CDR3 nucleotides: TGTGCCAGCAGCCCACGGGACCGGGCTGAAGCTTTCTTT.

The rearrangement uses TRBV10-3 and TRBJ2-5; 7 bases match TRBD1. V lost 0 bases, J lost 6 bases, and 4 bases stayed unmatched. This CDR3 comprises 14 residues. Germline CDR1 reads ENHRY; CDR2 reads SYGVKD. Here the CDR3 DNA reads TGTGCCATCAGTGAGTCTTTGACAGGGAAGACCCAGTACTTC. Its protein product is CAISESLTGKTQYF.

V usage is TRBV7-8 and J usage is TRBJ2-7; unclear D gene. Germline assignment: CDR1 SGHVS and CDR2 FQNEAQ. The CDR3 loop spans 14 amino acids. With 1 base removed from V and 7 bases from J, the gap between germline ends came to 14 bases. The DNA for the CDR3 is TGTGCCAGCAGCTTAGTCCTGCATGCTCAGGAGCAGTACTTC. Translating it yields CASSLVLHAQEQYF.

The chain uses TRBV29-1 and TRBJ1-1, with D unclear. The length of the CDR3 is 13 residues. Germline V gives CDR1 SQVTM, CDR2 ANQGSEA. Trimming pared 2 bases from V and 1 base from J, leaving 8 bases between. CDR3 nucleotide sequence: TGCAGCGTTGAAAAACTTAAGAACACTGAAGCTTTCTTT. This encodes CSVEKLKNTEAFF.

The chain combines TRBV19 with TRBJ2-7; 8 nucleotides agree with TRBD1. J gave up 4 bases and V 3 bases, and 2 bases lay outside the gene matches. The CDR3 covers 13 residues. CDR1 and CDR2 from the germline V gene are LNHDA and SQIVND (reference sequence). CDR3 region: CASSIRQGYEQYF. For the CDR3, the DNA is TGTGCCAGTAGTATCAGACAGGGGTACGAGCAGTACTTC. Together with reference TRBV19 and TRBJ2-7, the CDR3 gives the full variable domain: DGGITQSPKYLFRKEGQNVTLSCEQNLNHDAMYWYRQDPGQGLRLIYYSQIVNDFQKGDIAEGYSVSREKKESFPLTVTSAQKNPTAFYLCASSIRQGYEQYFGPGTRLTVT.

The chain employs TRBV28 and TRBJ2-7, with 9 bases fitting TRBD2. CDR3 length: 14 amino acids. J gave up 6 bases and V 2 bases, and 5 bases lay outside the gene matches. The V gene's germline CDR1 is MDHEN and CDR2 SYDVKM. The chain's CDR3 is CASSLTAGGAEQYF. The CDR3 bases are TGTGCCAGCAGTTTAACGGCGGGAGGGGCCGAGCAGTACTTC.

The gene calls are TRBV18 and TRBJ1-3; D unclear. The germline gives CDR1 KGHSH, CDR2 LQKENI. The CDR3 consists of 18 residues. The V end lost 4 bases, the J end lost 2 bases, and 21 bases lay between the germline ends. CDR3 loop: CASSRVSQPLGPGNTIYF. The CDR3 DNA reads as TGTGCCAGCTCACGGGTTTCCCAGCCTCTGGGCCCTGGAAACACCATATATTTT.

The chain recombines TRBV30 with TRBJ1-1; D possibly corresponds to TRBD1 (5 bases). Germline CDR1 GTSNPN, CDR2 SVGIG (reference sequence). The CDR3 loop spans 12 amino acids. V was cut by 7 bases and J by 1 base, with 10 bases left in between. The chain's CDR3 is CALDTPNTEAFF. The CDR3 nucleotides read TGTGCCTTGGACACCCCGAACACTGAAGCTTTCTTT.

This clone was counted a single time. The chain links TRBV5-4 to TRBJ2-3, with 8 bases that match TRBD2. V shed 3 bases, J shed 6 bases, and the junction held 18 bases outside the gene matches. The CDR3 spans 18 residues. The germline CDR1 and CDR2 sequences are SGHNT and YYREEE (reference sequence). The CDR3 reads CASSSPFGGPGGADTQYF. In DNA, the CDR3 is TGTGCCAGCAGCTCACCGTTTGGGGGGCCGGGGGGGGCGGATACGCAGTATTTT.

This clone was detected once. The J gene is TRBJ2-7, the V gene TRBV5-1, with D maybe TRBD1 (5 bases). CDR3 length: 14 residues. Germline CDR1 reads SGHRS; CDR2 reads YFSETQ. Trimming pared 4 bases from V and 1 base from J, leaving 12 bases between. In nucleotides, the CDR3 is TGCGCCAGCAGCGTAGACAGCCGGTCCTACGAGCAGTACTTC. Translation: CASSVDSRSYEQYF. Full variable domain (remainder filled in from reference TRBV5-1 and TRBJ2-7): KAGVTQTPRYLIKTRGQQVTLSCSPISGHRSVSWYQQTPGQGLQFLFEYFSETQRNKGNFPGRFSGRQFSNSRSEMNVSTLELGDSALYLCASSVDSRSYEQYFGPGTRLTVT.

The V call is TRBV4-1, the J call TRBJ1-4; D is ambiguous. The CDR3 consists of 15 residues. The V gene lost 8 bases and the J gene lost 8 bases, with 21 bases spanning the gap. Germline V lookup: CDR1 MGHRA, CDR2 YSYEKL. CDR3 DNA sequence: TGCGCCAGCGGGTCGGCATCAGATATAGAGGAAAAACTGTTTTTT. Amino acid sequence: CASGSASDIEEKLFF.

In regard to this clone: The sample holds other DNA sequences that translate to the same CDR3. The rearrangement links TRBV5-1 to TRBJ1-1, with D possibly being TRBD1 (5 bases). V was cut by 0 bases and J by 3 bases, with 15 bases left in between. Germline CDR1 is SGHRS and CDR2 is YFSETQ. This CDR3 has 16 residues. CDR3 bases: TGCGCCAGCAGCTTGGAAGGTCGGGGGGGGGACACTGAAGCTTTCTTT. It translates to CASSLEGRGGDTEAFF.

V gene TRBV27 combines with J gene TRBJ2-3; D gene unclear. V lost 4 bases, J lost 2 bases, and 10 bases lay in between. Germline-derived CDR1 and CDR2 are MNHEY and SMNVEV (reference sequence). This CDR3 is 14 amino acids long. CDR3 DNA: TGTGCCAGCAGTTCGCCTCTTATCACAGATACGCAGTATTTT. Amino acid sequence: CASSSPLITDTQYF.

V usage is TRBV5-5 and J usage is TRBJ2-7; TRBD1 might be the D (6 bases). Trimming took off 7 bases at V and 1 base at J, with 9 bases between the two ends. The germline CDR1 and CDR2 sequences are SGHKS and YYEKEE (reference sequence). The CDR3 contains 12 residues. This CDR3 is CASGQGSYEQYF. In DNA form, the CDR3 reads TGTGCCAGCGGTCAGGGGTCCTACGAGCAGTACTTC. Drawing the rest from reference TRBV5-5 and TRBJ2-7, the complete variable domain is DAGVTQSPTHLIKTRGQQVTLRCSPISGHKSVSWYQQVLGQGPQFIFQYYEKEERGRGNFPDRFSARQFPNYSSELNVNALLLGDSALYLCASGQGSYEQYFGPGTRLTVT.

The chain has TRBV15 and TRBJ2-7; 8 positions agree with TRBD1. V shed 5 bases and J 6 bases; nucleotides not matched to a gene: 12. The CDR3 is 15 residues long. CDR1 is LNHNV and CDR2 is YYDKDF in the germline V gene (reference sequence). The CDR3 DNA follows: TGTGCCACCAGCCCAGGAAGGGGACAGGCATCCGAGCAGTACTTC. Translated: CATSPGRGQASEQYF.

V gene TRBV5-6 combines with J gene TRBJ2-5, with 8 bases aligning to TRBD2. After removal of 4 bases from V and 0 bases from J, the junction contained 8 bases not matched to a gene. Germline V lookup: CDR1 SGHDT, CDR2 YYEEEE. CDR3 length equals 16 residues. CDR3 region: CASSQVGLEDQETQYF. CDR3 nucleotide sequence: TGTGCCAGCAGCCAGGTGGGACTAGAAGACCAAGAGACCCAGTACTTC.

This CDR3 is CAWSEGDASPQHF. The CDR3 coding sequence is TGTGCCTGGAGTGAAGGGGACGCTTCGCCCCAGCATTTT. This rearrangement joins TRBV30 to TRBJ1-5, with D possibly being TRBD1 (5 bases). CDR1 and CDR2 (germline): GTSNPN, SVGIG (reference sequence). The length of the CDR3 is 13 residues. The V and J ends lost 1 base and 9 bases respectively, with 13 bases between them.

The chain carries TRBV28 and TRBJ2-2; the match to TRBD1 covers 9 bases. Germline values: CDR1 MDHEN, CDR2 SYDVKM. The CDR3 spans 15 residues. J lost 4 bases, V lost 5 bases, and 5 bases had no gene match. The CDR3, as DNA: TGTGCCAGCAGTCGACAGGGGGAAGGCACCGGGGAGCTGTTTTTT. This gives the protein CASSRQGEGTGELFF.

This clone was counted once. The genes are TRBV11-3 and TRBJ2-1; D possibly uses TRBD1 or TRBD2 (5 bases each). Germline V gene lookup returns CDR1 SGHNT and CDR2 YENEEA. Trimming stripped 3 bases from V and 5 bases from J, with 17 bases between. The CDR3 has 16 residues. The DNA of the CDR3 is TGTGCCAGCAGCTTGGGGGAATTACTAGGGCACAATGAGCAGTTCTTC. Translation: CASSLGELLGHNEQFF.

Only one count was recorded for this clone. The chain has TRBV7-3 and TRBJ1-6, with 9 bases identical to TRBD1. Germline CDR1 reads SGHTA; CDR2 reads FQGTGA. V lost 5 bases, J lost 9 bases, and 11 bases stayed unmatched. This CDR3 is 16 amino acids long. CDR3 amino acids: CASSLRAPGQGSPLHF. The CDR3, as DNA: TGTGCCAGCAGCCTCAGGGCGCCGGGACAGGGTTCACCCCTCCACTTT.

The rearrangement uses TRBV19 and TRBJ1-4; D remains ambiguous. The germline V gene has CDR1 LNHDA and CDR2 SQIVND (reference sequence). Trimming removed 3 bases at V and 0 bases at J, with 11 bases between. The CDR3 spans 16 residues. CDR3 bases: TGTGCCAGTAGTATCAGACGGACTGCAACTAATGAAAAACTGTTTTTT. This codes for CASSIRRTATNEKLFF.